Each of the 10 T cell receptor beta chains below was sequenced from the same sample in a study of regulatory T cells in long-lasting Graves disease. Relying on iRepertoire HTBI primers and Arm-PCR of CDR3 regions, the team built TCR beta libraries. TCRdb called the multiplex PCR reads again in MiXCR, with one record for every CDR3 protein. This sample has about 430,000 distinct CDR3 sequences, with 15% found just once. Time point in this sample: newly diagnosed GD, antithyroid drugs for less than 3 months. The authors made the TCR library using RNA they extracted from PBMCs. In addition, the sample was reused for a study of T cells in Graves' hyperthyroidism and ophthalmopathy.

Material: peripheral blood mononuclear cells (PBMCs), obtained at new diagnosis, from a patient treated with antithyroid drugs. The receptors were sampled from a woman aged 40-49 years with Graves disease.

The chain employs TRBV25-1 and TRBJ1-2; weak D call: TRBD1 (6 bases). Germline values: CDR1 MGHDK, CDR2 SYGVNS. The V end lost 2 bases, the J end lost 4 bases, and 14 bases lay between the germline ends. This CDR3 is built from 15 residues. CDR3 protein: CASSETGWGTYGYTF. As DNA, the CDR3 is TGTGCCAGCAGTGAAACAGGGTGGGGAACCTATGGCTACACCTTC.

The table lists this clonotype with a few counts. The V and J genes are TRBV5-1 and TRBJ1-1, with D perhaps matching TRBD1 (5 bases). The CDR3 has 15 residues. V was clipped by 4 bases and J by 4 bases, with 17 bases between them. In germline, CDR1 is SGHRS, CDR2 YFSETQ. CDR3 in DNA: TGCGCCAGCAGCCCCGTGGGGGGAGGGGCCACTGAAGCTTTCTTT. Amino acids: CASSPVGGGATEAFF. Together with reference TRBV5-1 and TRBJ1-1, the CDR3 gives the full variable domain: KAGVTQTPRYLIKTRGQQVTLSCSPISGHRSVSWYQQTPGQGLQFLFEYFSETQRNKGNFPGRFSGRQFSNSRSEMNVSTLELGDSALYLCASSPVGGGATEAFFGQGTRLTVV.

This clonotype was found many times. In DNA, the CDR3 is TGTGCCAGCAATCCGGGCCCAAGCTCCTATAATTCACCCCTCCACTTT. Protein: CASNPGPSSYNSPLHF. The chain joins TRBV28 to TRBJ1-6; D is uncertain. Trimming took 7 bases from V and 0 from J, leaving 13 bases between them. This CDR3 comprises 16 residues. The germline V gene has CDR1 MDHEN and CDR2 SYDVKM.

This clonotype was counted only a few times. This chain links TRBV6-2 or TRBV6-3 with TRBJ2-1; 7 bases agree with TRBD2. The CDR3 is made up of 15 amino acids. V lost 1 base, J lost 5 bases, and 5 bases stayed unmatched. Germline V lookup: CDR1 MNHEY, CDR2 SVGEGT. DNA for the CDR3: TGTGCCAGCAGTTACTACGGGAGGAGTGACAATGAGCAGTTCTTC. This sequence encodes CASSYYGRSDNEQFF.

This clonotype was counted at least ten times. Here the CDR3 reads CASSLSWSGNTEAFF. In nucleotides, the CDR3 is TGTGCCAGCAGTTTATCGTGGAGTGGGAACACTGAAGCTTTCTTT. The rearrangement links TRBV27 to TRBJ1-1; D is unresolved. V was clipped by 0 bases and J by 1 base, with 9 bases between them. The CDR3 is 15 residues long. Germline V gene sequence: CDR1 MNHEY, CDR2 SMNVEV (reference sequence).

This clonotype has just a few counts. At one boundary the junction diverges from the germline segment, which might be a read error. This chain joins TRBV9 and TRBJ2-2; perhaps TRBD1 as D (5 bases). The germline V gene has CDR1 SGDLS and CDR2 YYNGEE. The CDR3 sequence is 14 residues long. CDR3 sequence (DNA): TGTGCCAGCAGCGTAGACAGGAACGCCGGGGAGCTGTTTTTT. It codes for CASSVDRNAGELFF.

As concerns this clonotype: A much larger clone lies a single base off, so this may be a read error. The CDR3 ends on some other residue instead of the conserved phenylalanine or tryptophan, so this is likely a read error. Because the CDR3's place on the DNA is in doubt, the DNA is left out and the CDR3 is given as listed by TCRdb. The CDR3 reads CASSLCGGLAGPVARYL. The V gene is TRBV28, the J gene TRBJ2-5; the table's D call, TRBD2, has no DNA check behind it. The CDR3 sequence runs 17 residues, both termini included. Germline V gene lookup returns CDR1 MDHEN and CDR2 SYDVKM.

At least ten counts were recorded for this clonotype. This chain links TRBV3-1 with TRBJ2-4; D remains ambiguous. Trimming took 1 base from V and 6 from J, leaving 7 bases between them. The CDR3 has 13 residues. Germline values: CDR1 LGHDT, CDR2 YNNKEL (reference sequence). CDR3 coding DNA: TGTGCCAGCAGCCAAGGACATGGAAACATTCAGTACTTC. Protein product: CASSQGHGNIQYF. Complete variable domain (other parts from reference TRBV3-1 and TRBJ2-4): DTAVSQTPKYLVTQMGNDKSIKCEQNLGHDTMYWYKQDSKKFLKIMFSYNNKELIINETVPNRFSPKSPDKAHLNLHINSLELGDSAVYFCASSQGHGNIQYFGAGTRLSVL.

This clonotype was detected ten times or more. DNA for the CDR3: TGTGCCAGCTCATCCCGGGACAGGGGTTTCAATCAGCCCCAGCATTTT. This sequence encodes CASSSRDRGFNQPQHF. The chain is built from TRBV12-3 or TRBV12-4 and TRBJ1-5; TRBD1 aligns across 10 bases. This CDR3 region has 16 residues. V lost 8 bases and J lost 3; bases outside the gene matches: 10.

This chain joins TRBV6-2 or TRBV6-3 and TRBJ2-7, with D possibly TRBD1 on 6 matching bases. V gave up 2 bases and J gave up 0 bases, with 11 bases separating them. From germline, CDR1 is MNHEY and CDR2 SVGEGT. CDR3 length: 15 amino acids. CDR3 nucleotides: TGTGCCAGCAGTTACCGACAGGAAAACTCCTACGAGCAGTACTTC. Amino acids: CASSYRQENSYEQYF.